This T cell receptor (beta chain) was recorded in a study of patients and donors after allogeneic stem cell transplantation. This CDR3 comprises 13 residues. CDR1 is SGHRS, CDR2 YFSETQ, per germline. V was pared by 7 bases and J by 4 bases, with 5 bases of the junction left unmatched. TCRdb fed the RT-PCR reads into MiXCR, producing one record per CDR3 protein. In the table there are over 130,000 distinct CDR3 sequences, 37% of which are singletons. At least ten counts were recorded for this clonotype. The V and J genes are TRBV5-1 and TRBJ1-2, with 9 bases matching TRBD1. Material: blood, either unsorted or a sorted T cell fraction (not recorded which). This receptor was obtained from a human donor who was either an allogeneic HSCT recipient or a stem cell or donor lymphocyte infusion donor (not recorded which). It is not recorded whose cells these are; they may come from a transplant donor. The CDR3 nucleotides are TGCGCCAGCGGGGACAGGGAGGGCTATGGCTACACCTTC. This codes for CASGDREGYGYTF.